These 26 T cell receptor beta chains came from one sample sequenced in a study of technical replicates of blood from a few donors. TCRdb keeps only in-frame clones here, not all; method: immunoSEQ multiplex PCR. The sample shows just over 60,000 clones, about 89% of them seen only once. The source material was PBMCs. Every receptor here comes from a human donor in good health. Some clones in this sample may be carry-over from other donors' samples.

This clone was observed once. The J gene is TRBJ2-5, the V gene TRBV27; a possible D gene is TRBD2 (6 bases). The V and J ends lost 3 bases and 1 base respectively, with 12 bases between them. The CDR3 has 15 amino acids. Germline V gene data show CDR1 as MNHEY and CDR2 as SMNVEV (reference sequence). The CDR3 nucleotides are TGTGCCAGCAGTTTTCGGGGTAGCGGCCAAGAGACCCAGTACTTC. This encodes CASSFRGSGQETQYF.

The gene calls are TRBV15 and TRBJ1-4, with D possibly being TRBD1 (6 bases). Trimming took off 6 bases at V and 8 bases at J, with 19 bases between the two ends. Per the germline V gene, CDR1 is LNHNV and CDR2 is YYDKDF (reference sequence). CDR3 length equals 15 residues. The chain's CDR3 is CATRRGGGVSEKLFF. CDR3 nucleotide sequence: TGTGCCACCAGACGAGGGGGGGGAGTCAGCGAAAAACTGTTTTTT.

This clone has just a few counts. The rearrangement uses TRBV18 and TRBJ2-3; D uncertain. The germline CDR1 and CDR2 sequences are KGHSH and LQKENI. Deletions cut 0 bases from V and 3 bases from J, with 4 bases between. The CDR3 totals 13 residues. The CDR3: CASSPPATDTQYF. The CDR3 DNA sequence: TGTGCCAGCTCACCACCGGCTACAGATACGCAGTATTTT. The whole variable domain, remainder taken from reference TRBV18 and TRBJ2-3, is NAGVMQNPRHLVRRRGQEARLRCSPMKGHSHVYWYRQLPEEGLKFMVYLQKENIIDESGMPKERFSAEFPKEGPSILRIQQVVRGDSAAYFCASSPPATDTQYFGPGTRLTVL.

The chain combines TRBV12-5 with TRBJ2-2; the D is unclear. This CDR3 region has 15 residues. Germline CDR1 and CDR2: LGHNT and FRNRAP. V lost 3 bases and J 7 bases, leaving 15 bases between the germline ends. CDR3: CASGLSTQPGGELFF. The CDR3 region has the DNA TGTGCTAGTGGTTTATCAACCCAGCCGGGCGGGGAGCTGTTTTTT.

The CDR3 nucleotides read TGTGCCAGCAGCCCTCACTCCGGGTTATCCTACGAGCAGTACTTC. This translates into CASSPHSGLSYEQYF. This sequence joins TRBV7-8 and TRBJ2-7; D remains ambiguous. V was clipped by 5 bases and J by 1 base, with 15 bases between them. There are 15 residues in the CDR3. Germline CDR1 SGHVS, CDR2 FQNEAQ.

The CDR3 protein is CASSSGQSKSSYNSPLHF. The CDR3 nucleotides are TGTGCCAGCAGCTCAGGACAGAGTAAGAGCTCCTATAATTCACCCCTCCACTTT. The chain couples TRBV7-9 to TRBJ1-6; possibly TRBD1 for D (6 bases). This CDR3 spans 18 amino acids. Germline V gene data show CDR1 as SEHNR and CDR2 as FQNEAQ (reference sequence). V lost 4 bases and J 0 bases, leaving 16 bases between the germline ends.

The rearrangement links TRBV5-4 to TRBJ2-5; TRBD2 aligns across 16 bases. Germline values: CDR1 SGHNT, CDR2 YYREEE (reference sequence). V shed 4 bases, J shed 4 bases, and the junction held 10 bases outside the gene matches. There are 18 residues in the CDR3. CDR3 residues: CASSVRGTSGRAVETQYF. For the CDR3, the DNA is TGTGCCAGCAGCGTACGAGGGACTAGCGGGAGGGCCGTAGAGACCCAGTACTTC. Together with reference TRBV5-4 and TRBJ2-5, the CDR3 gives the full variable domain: ETGVTQSPTHLIKTRGQQVTLRCSSQSGHNTVSWYQQALGQGPQFIFQYYREEENGRGNFPPRFSGLQFPNYSSELNVNALELDDSALYLCASSVRGTSGRAVETQYFGPGTRLLVL.

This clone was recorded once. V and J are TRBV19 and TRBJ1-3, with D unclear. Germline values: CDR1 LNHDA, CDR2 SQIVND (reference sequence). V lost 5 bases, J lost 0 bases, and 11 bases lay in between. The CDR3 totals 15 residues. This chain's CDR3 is CASSPGRVSGNTIYF. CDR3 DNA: TGTGCCAGTAGTCCTGGGAGGGTCTCTGGAAACACCATATATTTT.

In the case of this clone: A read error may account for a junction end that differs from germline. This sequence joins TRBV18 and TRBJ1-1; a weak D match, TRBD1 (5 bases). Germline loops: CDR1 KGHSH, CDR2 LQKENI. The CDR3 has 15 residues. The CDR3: CASSPPQGKSTEAFF. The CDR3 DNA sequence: TGTGCCAGTTCACCACCGCAGGGAAAGAGCACTGAAGCTTTCTTT.

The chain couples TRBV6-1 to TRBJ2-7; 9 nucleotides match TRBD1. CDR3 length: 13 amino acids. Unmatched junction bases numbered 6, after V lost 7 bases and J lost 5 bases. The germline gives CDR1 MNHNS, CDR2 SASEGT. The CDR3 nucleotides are TGTGCCAGCACCCGGGACAGGGTGGACGAGCAGTACTTC. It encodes CASTRDRVDEQYF.

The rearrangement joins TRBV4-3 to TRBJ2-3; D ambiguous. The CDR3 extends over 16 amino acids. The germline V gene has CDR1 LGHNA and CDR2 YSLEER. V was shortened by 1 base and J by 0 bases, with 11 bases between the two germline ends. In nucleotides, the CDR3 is TGCGCCAGCAGCCAAGGAACGGTCCCTAGCACAGATACGCAGTATTTT. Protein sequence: CASSQGTVPSTDTQYF.

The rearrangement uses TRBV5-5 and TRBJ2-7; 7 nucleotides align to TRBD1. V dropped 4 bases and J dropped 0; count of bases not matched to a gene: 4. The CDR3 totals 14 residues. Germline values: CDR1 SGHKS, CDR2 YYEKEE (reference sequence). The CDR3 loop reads CASSAGTASYEQYF. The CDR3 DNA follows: TGTGCCAGCAGCGCAGGGACAGCCTCCTACGAGCAGTACTTC.

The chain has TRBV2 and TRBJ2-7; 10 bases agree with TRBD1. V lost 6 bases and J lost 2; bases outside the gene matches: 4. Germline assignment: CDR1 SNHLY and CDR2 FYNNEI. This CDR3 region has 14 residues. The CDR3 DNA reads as TGTGCCAGCAGAGCAGGACAGGGGGCCTACGAGCAGTACTTC. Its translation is CASRAGQGAYEQYF.

The CDR3 DNA is TGTGCCAGCAGTCCGGGACAGGGCATTGAAAAACTGTTTTTT. Translation gives CASSPGQGIEKLFF. The chain recombines TRBV25-1 with TRBJ1-4; 9 bases are shared with TRBD1. The CDR3 spans 14 residues. CDR1 is MGHDK and CDR2 is SYGVNS in the germline V gene. The V gene end was trimmed by 5 bases and the J gene end by 7 bases; junction bases not matched to a gene: 5.

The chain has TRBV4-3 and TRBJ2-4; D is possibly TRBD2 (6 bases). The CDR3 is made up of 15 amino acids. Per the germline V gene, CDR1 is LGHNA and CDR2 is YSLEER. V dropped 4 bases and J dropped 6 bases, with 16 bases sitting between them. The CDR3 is CASSPRWDSLNIQYF. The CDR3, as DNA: TGCGCCAGCAGCCCGCGTTGGGACTCCCTAAACATTCAGTACTTC.

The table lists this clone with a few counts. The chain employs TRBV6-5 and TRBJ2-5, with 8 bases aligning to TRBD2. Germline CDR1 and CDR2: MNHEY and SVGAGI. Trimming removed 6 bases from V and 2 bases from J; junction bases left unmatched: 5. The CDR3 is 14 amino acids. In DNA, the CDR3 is TGTGCCAGCAGCCTCGGCGGGGGGCAAGAGACCCAGTACTTC. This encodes CASSLGGGQETQYF.

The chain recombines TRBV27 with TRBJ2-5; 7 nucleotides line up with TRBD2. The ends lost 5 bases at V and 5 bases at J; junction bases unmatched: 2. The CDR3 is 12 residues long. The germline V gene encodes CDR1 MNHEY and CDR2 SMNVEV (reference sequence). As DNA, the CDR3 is TGTGCCAGCAGTCTGCGGGGGGAGACCCAGTACTTC. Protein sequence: CASSLRGETQYF.

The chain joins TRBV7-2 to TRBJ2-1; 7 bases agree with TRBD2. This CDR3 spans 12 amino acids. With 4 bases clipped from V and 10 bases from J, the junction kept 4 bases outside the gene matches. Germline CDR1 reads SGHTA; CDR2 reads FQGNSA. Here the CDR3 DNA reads TGTGCCAGCAGCTCATATAGCGGGGAGCAGTTCTTC. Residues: CASSSYSGEQFF.

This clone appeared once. The DNA for the CDR3 is TGTGCCAGTAAGCCCACAGGGGTGGGTGAAAAACTGTTTTTT. This gives the protein CASKPTGVGEKLFF. This chain connects TRBV19 to TRBJ1-4; TRBD1 matches at 7 bases. The CDR3 sequence is 14 residues long. Germline V gives CDR1 LNHDA, CDR2 SQIVND (reference sequence). The ends lost 7 bases at V and 7 bases at J; junction bases unmatched: 9.

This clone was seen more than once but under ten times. CDR3: CASRLREGGYTF. DNA of the CDR3: TGTGCCAGCAGACTCAGGGAGGGTGGCTACACCTTC. V is TRBV6-1 and J is TRBJ1-2; TRBD1 might be the D (5 bases). The V gene lost 6 bases and the J gene lost 7 bases, with 12 bases spanning the gap. In germline, CDR1 is MNHNS, CDR2 SASEGT. CDR3 length: 12 amino acids.

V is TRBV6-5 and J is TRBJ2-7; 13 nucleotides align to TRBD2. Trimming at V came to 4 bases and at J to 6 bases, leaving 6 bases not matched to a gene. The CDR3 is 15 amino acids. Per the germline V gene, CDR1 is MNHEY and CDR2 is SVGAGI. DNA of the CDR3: TGTGCCAGCAGTTCACCGGGACTAGCGGGATTCGAGCAGTACTTC. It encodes CASSSPGLAGFEQYF.

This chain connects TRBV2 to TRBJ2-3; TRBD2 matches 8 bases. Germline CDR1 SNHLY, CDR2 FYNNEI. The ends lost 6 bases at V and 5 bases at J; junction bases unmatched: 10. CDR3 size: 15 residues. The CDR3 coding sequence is TGTGCCAGCAGAGAGCGGGGGCCAAGCGGAGATACGCAGTATTTT. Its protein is CASRERGPSGDTQYF.

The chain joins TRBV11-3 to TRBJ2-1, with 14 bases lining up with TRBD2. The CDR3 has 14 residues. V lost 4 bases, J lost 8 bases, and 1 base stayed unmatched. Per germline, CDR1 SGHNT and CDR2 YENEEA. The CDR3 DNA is TGTGCCAGCAGCTCGGGACTAGCGGGAGATGAGCAGTTCTTC. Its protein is CASSSGLAGDEQFF. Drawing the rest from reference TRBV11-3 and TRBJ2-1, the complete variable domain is EAGVVQSPRYKIIEKKQPVAFWCNPISGHNTLYWYLQNLGQGPELLIRYENEEAVDDSQLPKDRFSAERLKGVDSTLKIQPAELGDSAVYLCASSSGLAGDEQFFGPGTRLTVL.

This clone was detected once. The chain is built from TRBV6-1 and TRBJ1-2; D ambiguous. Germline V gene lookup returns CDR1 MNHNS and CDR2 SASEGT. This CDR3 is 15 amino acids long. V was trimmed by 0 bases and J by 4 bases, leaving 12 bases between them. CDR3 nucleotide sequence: TGTGCCAGCAGTGAAGCGCTGGTCAGTTCCTATGGCTACACCTTC. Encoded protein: CASSEALVSSYGYTF.

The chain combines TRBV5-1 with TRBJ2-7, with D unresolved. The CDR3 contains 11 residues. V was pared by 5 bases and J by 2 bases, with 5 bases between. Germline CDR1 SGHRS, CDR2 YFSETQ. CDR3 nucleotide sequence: TGCGCCAGCAGGTCCACCTACGAGCAGTACTTC. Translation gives CASRSTYEQYF.

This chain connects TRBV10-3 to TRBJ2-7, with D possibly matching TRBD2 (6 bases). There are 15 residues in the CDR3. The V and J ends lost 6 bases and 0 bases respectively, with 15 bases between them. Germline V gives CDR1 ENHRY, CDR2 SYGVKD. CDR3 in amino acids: CAISTAAGNSYEQYF. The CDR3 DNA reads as TGTGCCATCAGCACGGCGGCGGGAAACTCCTACGAGCAGTACTTC.